The TCR beta chain under discussion was sequenced for a study of blood T cell repertoires in COVID-19. This clone showed up just a few times. In the source study's methods: Reference gene primer amplification yielded estimated nucleated cell counts. Data came from immunoSEQ multiplex PCR; TCRdb stores just in-frame clones and leaves some out. That table furnishes V, J and clone size, whereas the DNA furnished D and trimming. The profile shows 250,000 to 350,000 clones, 80% to 90% of them singletons. The J segment lost 7 bases and the V segment lost 3 bases, leaving 10 bases of the junction unmatched. The germline CDR1 and CDR2 sequences are SGHKS and YYEKEE (reference sequence). The CDR3 spans 16 residues. Clinical history reported by participants formed the basis on which cohorts were assigned.

This sequence joins TRBV5-5 and TRBJ1-5, with 10 bases that match TRBD1. This TCR derives from a woman aged 18 to 35 who had recovered from COVID-19. Sequenced sample: PBMCs or T cells enriched from blood (not recorded which). DNA for the CDR3: TGTGCCAGCAGCTGGGGTGACAGGGGGCATATGCAGCCCCAGCATTTT. Amino acids: CASSWGDRGHMQPQHF.